The following is a TCR beta chain sequence with its context. Its antigen is not known. Germline CDR1 reads MRHNA; CDR2 reads SNTAGT. The CDR3 loop spans 16 amino acids. V shed 4 bases and J 0 bases; nucleotides not matched to a gene: 8. Despite likely unrecorded immune exposures, the donors were nominally healthy at the time of sampling. This record belongs to a study of cytomegalovirus exposure and HLA in healthy donors. The PCR contained 60 Vbeta and 13 Jbeta primers. Method: immunoSEQ multiplex PCR; TCRdb's copy keeps in-frame clones and lacks some. Altogether more than 80,000 clones are present, nearly 70% being singletons, with the ten largest covering more than 2.5%. Study-wide results and limits: A cluster of highly shared sequence variants was likely a sequencing artifact. The sole available immune exposure information was CMV serostatus.

The clonotype originates from a man aged 50 or older in good health and CMV-seronegative. The sample was PBMCs. V and J are TRBV6-4 and TRBJ2-7, with 8 nucleotides matching TRBD1. The CDR3 loop reads CASSGIRDRPSYEQYV. As DNA, the CDR3 is TGTGCCAGCAGTGGCATCCGGGACAGGCCCTCCTACGAGCAGTACGTC.